These 6 T cell receptor beta chains share one sample of origin, sequenced in a study of blood T cell repertoires in COVID-19. This table comes from immunoSEQ multiplex PCR, and its TCRdb copy is limited to in-frame clones, with some not included. The sample carries more than 150,000 clones, roughly 80% recorded once. The sequenced sample consisted of peripheral blood. These receptors all stem from a woman older than 75 with COVID-19, enrolled during active disease.

The chain joins TRBV28 to TRBJ2-4; 8 bases agree with TRBD1. Trimming took 6 bases from V and 2 from J; bases not matched to a gene: 3. Germline lookup yields CDR1 MDHEN and CDR2 SYDVKM. CDR3 length equals 14 residues. The CDR3 bases are TGTGCCAGCAGCCGGGACAGGCCCAAAAACATTCAGTACTTC. Translated: CASSRDRPKNIQYF.

V is TRBV7-2 and J is TRBJ1-1; 9 nucleotides align to TRBD1. Germline CDR1 and CDR2: SGHTA and FQGNSA. This CDR3 has 17 amino acids. Germline trimming cut 2 bases from V and 0 bases from J; bases unmatched to any gene: 7. Written as DNA, the CDR3 is TGTGCCAGCAGCTTAAGGGGACAGGGAATGATGAACACTGAAGCTTTCTTT. Its protein is CASSLRGQGMMNTEAFF.

The chain has TRBV28 and TRBJ2-5, with 8 bases that match TRBD2. The CDR3 has 15 residues. CDR1 and CDR2 from the germline V gene are MDHEN and SYDVKM. V lost 5 bases to trimming and J lost 2 bases; unmatched junction nucleotides: 7. DNA for the CDR3: TGTGCCAGCAGTCCACTAGCGGCACAACAAGAGACCCAGTACTTC. This codes for CASSPLAAQQETQYF.

The chain couples TRBV19 to TRBJ2-6; a weak D match, TRBD1 (5 bases). The CDR3 is 15 amino acids. V lost 3 bases and J 2 bases, leaving 8 bases between the germline ends. Germline V gene data show CDR1 as LNHDA and CDR2 as SQIVND (reference sequence). This CDR3 reads CASSIIRAGANVLTF. Here the CDR3 DNA reads TGTGCCAGTAGTATTATCAGGGCTGGGGCCAACGTCCTGACTTTC. Drawing the rest from reference TRBV19 and TRBJ2-6, the complete variable domain is DGGITQSPKYLFRKEGQNVTLSCEQNLNHDAMYWYRQDPGQGLRLIYYSQIVNDFQKGDIAEGYSVSREKKESFPLTVTSAQKNPTAFYLCASSIIRAGANVLTFGAGSRLTVL.

The V and J genes are TRBV2 and TRBJ1-5, with 12 bases aligning to TRBD1. This CDR3 region has 15 residues. Germline V gene sequence: CDR1 SNHLY, CDR2 FYNNEI. Losses at the gene ends were 7 bases for V and 7 bases for J; bases not matched to a gene: 8. DNA of the CDR3: TGTGCCAGCACTCCCGGGACAGGGGGCGGGCAGCCCCAGCATTTT. This gives the protein CASTPGTGGGQPQHF.

The J gene is TRBJ1-6, the V gene TRBV6-5; 8 nucleotides align to TRBD1. V lost 6 bases to trimming and J lost 9 bases; unmatched junction nucleotides: 7. The germline gives CDR1 MNHEY, CDR2 SVGAGI. The CDR3 is made up of 14 amino acids. CDR3 DNA sequence: TGTGCCAGCAGAAGACAGGGGTATCCTTCACCCCTCCACTTT. This encodes CASRRQGYPSPLHF.